These 30 T cell receptor beta chains were all obtained from the same sample, sequenced in a study of blood T cell repertoires in COVID-19. The method was immunoSEQ multiplex PCR; TCRdb's version includes in-frame clones alone and lacks a portion of them. The sample lists about 300,000 clones, nearly 90% occurring once. Sequenced: PBMCs or T cells enriched from blood (not recorded which). The origin of the receptors is a woman between 18 and 30 years old with acute COVID-19.

This chain connects TRBV2 to TRBJ2-5; 10 nucleotides line up with TRBD2. V shed 4 bases, J shed 3 bases, and the junction held 11 bases outside the gene matches. CDR1 is SNHLY, CDR2 FYNNEI, per germline. The CDR3 totals 17 residues. CDR3 in DNA: TGTGCCAGCAGTGCAGATAATCGGCTAGCGGGAGAAGAGACCCAGTACTTC. This sequence encodes CASSADNRLAGEETQYF.

V and J are TRBV2 and TRBJ2-7, with D possibly matching TRBD1 (6 bases). CDR3 length: 15 amino acids. Trimming pared 7 bases from V and 4 bases from J, leaving 20 bases between. Germline V gene lookup returns CDR1 SNHLY and CDR2 FYNNEI. CDR3 nucleotides: TGTGCCAGCACCCAGATAGGGCAAGGGGGTTACGAGCAGTACTTC. This translates into CASTQIGQGGYEQYF.

The V gene is TRBV5-1, the J gene TRBJ2-7, with 8 positions matching TRBD2. Germline CDR1 and CDR2: SGHRS and YFSETQ. Trimming took 4 bases from V and 2 from J; bases not matched to a gene: 11. The CDR3 spans 16 residues. The CDR3 DNA is TGCGCCAGCAGCCAAACTAGCGGACTGCGGACCTACGAGCAGTACTTC. This sequence encodes CASSQTSGLRTYEQYF.

This sequence joins TRBV5-1 and TRBJ2-1; TRBD1 matches 9 bases. V was clipped by 1 base and J by 6 bases; unmatched bases: 2. Germline V gives CDR1 SGHRS, CDR2 YFSETQ. The CDR3 contains 14 residues. The CDR3 DNA reads TGCGCCAGCAGCTTGTGGGACAGGGTCAATGAGCAGTTCTTC. Protein: CASSLWDRVNEQFF.

The genes are TRBV27 and TRBJ2-1; 7 bases fit TRBD1. Trimming took 5 bases from V and 0 from J; bases not matched to a gene: 13. This CDR3 is built from 18 residues. The V gene's germline CDR1 is MNHEY and CDR2 SMNVEV (reference sequence). CDR3 sequence: CASSIRTGLVVSYNEQFF. The DNA of the CDR3 is TGTGCCAGCAGTATCCGGACAGGACTGGTAGTCTCCTACAATGAGCAGTTCTTC.

The J gene is TRBJ2-2, the V gene TRBV29-1, with TRBD1 matching over 9 bases. The CDR3 has 14 amino acids. V shed 4 bases and J 1 base; nucleotides not matched to a gene: 1. Germline V gives CDR1 SQVTM, CDR2 ANQGSEA. Written as DNA, the CDR3 is TGCAGCGTTGGGACAGGGGTGAACACCGGGGAGCTGTTTTTT. Translated, it gives CSVGTGVNTGELFF.

This chain uses TRBV15 with TRBJ1-3; a weak D match, TRBD1 (6 bases). Trimming removed 3 bases from V and 1 base from J, with 19 bases in between. Germline-derived CDR1 and CDR2 are LNHNV and YYDKDF (reference sequence). The CDR3 has 18 residues. Written as DNA, the CDR3 is TGTGCCACCAGCAGGGCAGGGGTCTTAGATAGATCTGGAAACACCATATATTTT. Amino acid sequence: CATSRAGVLDRSGNTIYF.

This sequence joins TRBV5-1 and TRBJ2-2; the D gene is possibly TRBD2 (6 bases). The CDR3 runs to 16 residues. From germline, CDR1 is SGHRS and CDR2 YFSETQ. V was pared by 2 bases and J by 2 bases, with 13 bases between. The CDR3 nucleotides are TGCGCCAGCAGCTTACGTCGCGGGGCTAACACCGGGGAGCTGTTTTTT. Its translation is CASSLRRGANTGELFF.

V is TRBV19 and J is TRBJ2-1, with a possible D match to TRBD1 (5 bases). V was shortened by 4 bases and J by 4 bases, with 8 bases between the two germline ends. CDR3 length: 13 residues. CDR1 is LNHDA and CDR2 is SQIVND in the germline V gene (reference sequence). The CDR3 spells CASSTGFYNEQFF. CDR3 bases: TGTGCCAGTAGTACAGGGTTTTACAATGAGCAGTTCTTC.

This clone was found many times. This chain joins TRBV24-1 and TRBJ2-1; 8 bases are a match to TRBD1. Germline loops: CDR1 KGHDR, CDR2 SFDVKD. The CDR3 consists of 15 residues. The V and J ends lost 1 base and 4 bases, in that order; junction bases with no gene match: 2. The CDR3 sequence: CATSDFGQGYNEQFF. Written as DNA, the CDR3 is TGTGCCACCAGTGATTTTGGACAGGGTTACAATGAGCAGTTCTTC.

The gene calls are TRBV9 and TRBJ2-5, with unresolved D. The length of the CDR3 is 15 residues. Germline lookup yields CDR1 SGDLS and CDR2 YYNGEE. V shed 2 bases and J shed 0 bases, with 11 bases lying between them. CDR3 region: CASSVASLNQETQYF. The CDR3 DNA follows: TGTGCCAGCAGCGTTGCGAGTCTAAACCAAGAGACCCAGTACTTC. Together with reference TRBV9 and TRBJ2-5, the CDR3 gives the full variable domain: DSGVTQTPKHLITATGQRVTLRCSPRSGDLSVYWYQQSLDQGLQFLIQYYNGEERAKGNILERFSAQQFPDLHSELNLSSLELGDSALYFCASSVASLNQETQYFGPGTRLLVL.

The chain couples TRBV28 to TRBJ1-5; D is possibly TRBD1 (6 bases). Trimming left V 5 bases short and J 6 bases short, with 20 bases between. This CDR3 contains 16 residues. Per germline, CDR1 MDHEN and CDR2 SYDVKM. The CDR3 loop reads CASSPGTGGTIQPQHF. The CDR3 DNA sequence: TGTGCCAGCAGTCCCGGAACAGGTGGGACAATTCAGCCCCAGCATTTT.

This chain joins TRBV10-2 and TRBJ1-4; no clear D. The germline gives CDR1 WSHSY, CDR2 SAAADI. The CDR3 contains 17 residues. Trimming stripped 4 bases from V and 3 bases from J, with 18 bases between. The CDR3 DNA is TGCGCCAGCAGTGCTTTATTGGTGGACTCTGCTAATGAAAAACTGTTTTTT. Its translation: CASSALLVDSANEKLFF.

This chain connects TRBV11-3 to TRBJ2-5; 11 nucleotides line up with TRBD2. The CDR3 totals 15 residues. CDR1 and CDR2 from the germline V gene are SGHNT and YENEEA. Unmatched junction bases numbered 5, after V lost 5 bases and J lost 3 bases. The CDR3 DNA reads as TGTGCCAGCAGCCATAGCGGGAGGGCCGAAGAGACCCAGTACTTC. Protein product: CASSHSGRAEETQYF.

The chain joins TRBV28 to TRBJ2-7; tentative D call: TRBD2 (5 bases). This CDR3 comprises 11 residues. V was cut by 5 bases and J by 7 bases, with 9 bases left in between. The germline V gene has CDR1 MDHEN and CDR2 SYDVKM. The CDR3 DNA sequence: TGTGCCAGCAGTCTGCCGGGAGAGCAGTACTTC. Translating it yields CASSLPGEQYF.

V gene TRBV27 combines with J gene TRBJ2-7; D is undetermined. CDR1 and CDR2 from the germline V gene are MNHEY and SMNVEV (reference sequence). Trimming stripped 11 bases from V and 6 bases from J, with 26 bases between. CDR3 length: 15 amino acids. CDR3 sequence: CAPRNNPPTGSEQYF. DNA of the CDR3: TGTGCCCCCAGAAATAATCCACCGACTGGAAGCGAGCAGTACTTC.

CDR3 residues: CASSLQVGSPQHF. CDR3 sequence (DNA): TGTGCCAGCAGTCTACAGGTGGGCTCGCCCCAGCATTTT. This sequence joins TRBV7-9 and TRBJ1-5; TRBD1 might be the D (5 bases). Germline V gene sequence: CDR1 SEHNR, CDR2 FQNEAQ (reference sequence). The CDR3 is 13 residues long. V was clipped by 6 bases and J by 9 bases, with 15 bases between them.

This sequence joins TRBV6-5 and TRBJ2-7; 10 nucleotides match TRBD2. The length of the CDR3 is 15 residues. J lost 3 bases, V lost 2 bases, and 4 bases had no gene match. Looked up from germline, CDR1 is MNHEY and CDR2 is SVGAGI. CDR3 in amino acids: CASSYVLAGDYEQYF. CDR3 nucleotides: TGTGCCAGCAGTTACGTTCTAGCGGGAGACTACGAGCAGTACTTC.

The V call is TRBV28, the J call TRBJ2-3; D possibly corresponds to TRBD2 (5 bases). The CDR3 is made up of 13 amino acids. Germline V gene sequence: CDR1 MDHEN, CDR2 SYDVKM. The V end was cut by 4 bases, the J end by 1 base, with 6 bases between. In DNA, the CDR3 is TGTGCCAGCAGTTCGAGGGGCACAGATACGCAGTATTTT. This gives the protein CASSSRGTDTQYF.

CDR3 residues: CSVAMGGAGNTIYF. The CDR3 coding sequence is TGCAGCGTTGCTATGGGGGGTGCAGGAAACACCATATATTTT. J is TRBJ1-3 and V is TRBV29-1, with a weak D call TRBD1 (5 bases). CDR3 length equals 14 residues. Per germline, CDR1 SQVTM and CDR2 ANQGSEA. Deletions cut 4 bases from V and 4 bases from J, with 14 bases between.

The chain uses TRBV7-3 and TRBJ1-1; D is ambiguous. The V end was cut by 3 bases, the J end by 4 bases, with 12 bases between. The CDR3 has 14 residues. Germline V gives CDR1 SGHTA, CDR2 FQGTGA. CDR3 in amino acids: CASSLQWERTEAFF. CDR3 DNA sequence: TGTGCCAGCAGCTTGCAATGGGAGCGCACTGAAGCTTTCTTT. Full variable domain (missing parts from reference TRBV7-3 and TRBJ1-1): GAGVSQTPSNKVTEKGKYVELRCDPISGHTALYWYRQSLGQGPEFLIYFQGTGAADDSGLPNDRFFAVRPEGSVSTLKIQRTERGDSAVYLCASSLQWERTEAFFGQGTRLTVV.

Written as DNA, the CDR3 is TGTGCCAGTAGTCCGCGGACACTTACCTACGAGCAGTACTTC. This gives the protein CASSPRTLTYEQYF. The rearrangement joins TRBV19 to TRBJ2-7; a possible D gene is TRBD1 (5 bases). The CDR3 runs 14 residues. Germline V gene data show CDR1 as LNHDA and CDR2 as SQIVND (reference sequence). Trimming pared 5 bases from V and 2 bases from J, leaving 13 bases between.

The rearrangement joins TRBV7-2 to TRBJ2-7; D uncertain. The CDR3 has 13 residues. Trimming removed 5 bases from V and 1 base from J, with 9 bases in between. Germline CDR1 is SGHTA and CDR2 is FQGNSA. CDR3: CASSITISYEQYF. The CDR3 DNA sequence: TGTGCCAGCAGCATCACTATATCCTACGAGCAGTACTTC.

This chain uses TRBV9 with TRBJ2-5, with D maybe TRBD2 (5 bases). Germline assignment: CDR1 SGDLS and CDR2 YYNGEE. V lost 0 bases to trimming and J lost 5 bases, with 11 bases between them. CDR3 length equals 14 residues. The CDR3 sequence is CASSVGGALETQYF. As DNA, the CDR3 is TGTGCCAGCAGCGTAGGGGGAGCCCTGGAGACCCAGTACTTC.

The chain uses TRBV7-6 and TRBJ1-5, with 8 bases aligning to TRBD1. The CDR3 is 16 residues long. V trimming: 5 bases; J trimming: 0 bases; junction bases outside the gene matches: 6. From germline, CDR1 is SGHVS and CDR2 FNYEAQ. CDR3 bases: TGTGCCAGCAGCCCTGGGACAGGATATAGCAATCAGCCCCAGCATTTT. It is translated as CASSPGTGYSNQPQHF.

The chain links TRBV6-4 to TRBJ2-2; 9 bases match TRBD2. The junction had 14 bases not matched to a gene; V was cut back by 2 bases and J by 4 bases. Germline V CDR1 and CDR2: MRHNA, SNTAGT. This CDR3 has 19 amino acids. DNA for the CDR3: TGTGCCAGCAGTGACCCTTATAGCGGGAGAAGCAGAAGCACCGGGGAGCTGTTTTTT. It yields the protein CASSDPYSGRSRSTGELFF.

Comments on this clone: This CDR3 is also generated by other DNA sequences in the sample. The chain combines TRBV11-3 with TRBJ1-2; D perhaps matches TRBD1 (5 bases). The V end lost 1 base, the J end lost 2 bases, and 5 bases lay between the germline ends. CDR1 SGHNT and CDR2 YENEEA come from the germline V gene. CDR3 size: 13 residues. The CDR3 bases are TGTGCCAGCAGCTTAGCAGGGAACTATGGCTACACCTTC. Its translation: CASSLAGNYGYTF.

The rearrangement joins TRBV19 to TRBJ2-1; 14 bases are a match to TRBD2. The CDR3 covers 19 residues. V lost 5 bases to trimming and J lost 1 base; unmatched junction nucleotides: 10. CDR1 and CDR2 from the germline V gene are LNHDA and SQIVND (reference sequence). The CDR3 here is CASSGIGTSGGNSYNEQFF. The CDR3 DNA reads TGTGCCAGTAGTGGAATTGGGACTAGCGGGGGTAATTCCTACAATGAGCAGTTCTTC.

The chain combines TRBV19 with TRBJ2-7; D may be TRBD2 (5 bases). There are 15 residues in the CDR3. V lost 8 bases to trimming and J lost 6 bases, with 23 bases between them. Per the germline V gene, CDR1 is LNHDA and CDR2 is SQIVND (reference sequence). As DNA, the CDR3 is TGTGCCAGTCACCCCAACGGGGTCCTACCTACCGAGCAGTACTTC. It specifies CASHPNGVLPTEQYF.

The count of this clone is one. The V gene is TRBV7-6, the J gene TRBJ2-2, with D maybe TRBD2 (6 bases). CDR1 SGHVS and CDR2 FNYEAQ come from the germline V gene. Trimming pared 1 base from V and 1 base from J, leaving 10 bases between. This CDR3 has 16 amino acids. CDR3 in amino acids: CASSLEQGGNTGELFF. The CDR3 DNA sequence: TGTGCCAGCAGCTTAGAGCAGGGAGGGAACACCGGGGAGCTGTTTTTT.